This record looks at one T cell receptor beta chain sequence and its context. The record originates from a study of regulatory T cells in long-lasting Graves disease. Construction of the TCR beta libraries employed iRepertoire HTBI primers in conjunction with Arm-PCR of CDR3 regions. TCRdb recomputed calls from the multiplex PCR reads with MiXCR, one row per CDR3 protein. The sample holds hundreds of thousands of distinct CDR3 sequences; 15% to 20% are singletons and the top ten take around 19%. The time point is: newly diagnosed GD, antithyroid drugs for less than 3 months. Preparation of the TCR library used RNA extracted from PBMCs. The trim removed 6 bases at V and 5 bases at J, leaving 6 bases unmatched. The CDR3 sequence is 14 residues long. Germline-derived CDR1 and CDR2 are LNHDA and SQIVND (reference sequence). The sample also formed part of further work on T cells in Graves' hyperthyroidism and ophthalmopathy.

This TCR came from a woman in her twenties or thirties with Graves disease. Sequencing was performed on peripheral blood mononuclear cells (PBMCs), taken at new diagnosis, from a patient treated with antithyroid drugs. The rearrangement uses TRBV19 and TRBJ2-3, with 9 bases that match TRBD1. CDR3 bases: TGTGCCAGTAGCGACAGGGGGTTTGGAGATACGCAGTATTTT. As protein: CASSDRGFGDTQYF.